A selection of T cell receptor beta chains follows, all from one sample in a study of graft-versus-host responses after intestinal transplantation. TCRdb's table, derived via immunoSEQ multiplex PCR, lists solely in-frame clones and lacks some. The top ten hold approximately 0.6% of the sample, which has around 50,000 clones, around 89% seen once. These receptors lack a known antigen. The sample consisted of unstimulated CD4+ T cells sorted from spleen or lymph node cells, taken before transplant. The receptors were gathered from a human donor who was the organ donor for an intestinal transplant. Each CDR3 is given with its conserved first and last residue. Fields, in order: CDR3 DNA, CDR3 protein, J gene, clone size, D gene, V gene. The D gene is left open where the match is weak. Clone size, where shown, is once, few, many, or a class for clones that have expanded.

DNA: TGTGCCTGGAGTCCCTCCCCGGGACAGGGGAATCAGCCCCAGCATTTT
CDR3: CAWSPSPGQGNQPQHF
J: TRBJ1-5
size: -
D: TRBD1
V: TRBV30

DNA: TGTGCCAGCAGTGGGATCCGGGTTCGAACTGAAGCTTTCTTT
CDR3: CASSGIRVRTEAFF
J: TRBJ1-1
size: -
D: -
V: TRBV2

DNA: TGTGCCAGCAGCTTAGGAGCCCTCCCAGGGCGTGCACCCCTCCACTTT
CDR3: CASSLGALPGRAPLHF
J: TRBJ1-6
size: -
D: -
V: TRBV7-6

DNA: TGTGCCAGCAGTTCCGAGGGTTGGGCGGGAGGCGACGAGCAGTACTTC
CDR3: CASSSEGWAGGDEQYF
J: TRBJ2-7
size: few
D: TRBD2
V: TRBV6-6

DNA: TGTGCCAGCAGCCCAAATGCCTACGAGCAGTACTTC
CDR3: CASSPNAYEQYF
J: TRBJ2-7
size: few
D: -
V: TRBV7-9

DNA: TGTGCCAGCAGCGACAGGGCGAACACCGGGGAGCTGTTTTTT
CDR3: CASSDRANTGELFF
J: TRBJ2-2
size: few
D: -
V: TRBV9

DNA: TGTGCAAGTCGCTTAGAGGTAACTAGCGACACAGATACGCAGTATTTT
CDR3: CASRLEVTSDTDTQYF
J: TRBJ2-3
size: -
D: -
V: TRBV12-2

DNA: TGTGCCAGCAGCTTGTTGACAGGCAGCTATAACTATGGCTACACCTTC
CDR3: CASSLLTGSYNYGYTF
J: TRBJ1-2
size: -
D: -
V: TRBV5-6

DNA: TGCAGTGCTAGAAGGGGGGAGACCCAGTACTTC
CDR3: CSARRGETQYF
J: TRBJ2-5
size: -
D: -
V: TRBV20-1

DNA: TGTGCCAGCTCCAAACGCGGGGCTTCACAGGCGCCTGAAGCTTTCTTT
CDR3: CASSKRGASQAPEAFF
J: TRBJ1-1
size: -
D: -
V: TRBV27

DNA: TGTGCCAGCAGTGAAATTCTCGGCTCCTACGAGCAGTACTTC
CDR3: CASSEILGSYEQYF
J: TRBJ2-7
size: -
D: -
V: TRBV6-1

DNA: TGTGCCAGCAGCACGGACATATACTATGGCTACACCTTC
CDR3: CASSTDIYYGYTF
J: TRBJ1-2
size: -
D: -
V: TRBV28

DNA: TGTGCCAGCAGTTCACTAGGAGCGGGAGTCGGCGGGGAGCTGTTTTTT
CDR3: CASSSLGAGVGGELFF
J: TRBJ2-2
size: -
D: TRBD2
V: TRBV27

DNA: TGTGCCAGCAGTTACTTTGCCCTCCGGGGACAAGAGACCCAGTACTTC
CDR3: CASSYFALRGQETQYF
J: TRBJ2-5
size: -
D: -
V: TRBV6-6

DNA: TGTGCCAGCAGTTTCTCAGGACAGGGGGCTCCTAGCACAGATACGCAGTATTTT
CDR3: CASSFSGQGAPSTDTQYF
J: TRBJ2-3
size: -
D: TRBD1
V: TRBV28

DNA: TGTGCCAGCAGCTTAGGTCTATGGCGGGAACAGAATGAGCAGTTCTTC
CDR3: CASSLGLWREQNEQFF
J: TRBJ2-1
size: -
D: -
V: TRBV11-3

DNA: TGTGCCAGCAGTTACCCCCTCGACAGGGTATGCCCGAGGGGAAATGAAAAACTGTTTTTT
CDR3: CASSYPLDRVCPRGNEKLFF
J: TRBJ1-4
size: -
D: TRBD1
V: TRBV6-7

DNA: TGCGCCAGCAGCTTGAATAGCGGGGCCTCCTACGAGCAGTACTTC
CDR3: CASSLNSGASYEQYF
J: TRBJ2-7
size: -
D: TRBD2
V: TRBV5-1

DNA: TGTGCCAGCAGCCCCTTTGTTTCTAGCTCCTACGAGCAGTACTTC
CDR3: CASSPFVSSSYEQYF
J: TRBJ2-7
size: -
D: -
V: TRBV11-2

DNA: TGTGCCAGCAGCGTAGTTCCGGGGAGAGCCGGGGAGCTGTTTTTT
CDR3: CASSVVPGRAGELFF
J: TRBJ2-2
size: -
D: -
V: TRBV9

DNA: TGTGCCAGCTCACCAGGGACAGGGTGGACAGATACGCAGTATTTT
CDR3: CASSPGTGWTDTQYF
J: TRBJ2-3
size: -
D: TRBD1
V: TRBV18

DNA: TGCAGCGTTGGAGACAGGGGGGCTTACAATGAGCAGTTCTTC
CDR3: CSVGDRGAYNEQFF
J: TRBJ2-1
size: -
D: TRBD1
V: TRBV29-1